The source of this TCR beta chain is a study of response to subunit inactivated influenza vaccine. MiXCR, run by TCRdb on the RT-PCR reads, gives a single entry per CDR3 protein. This table has more than 450,000 distinct CDR3 sequences, approximately 11% appearing once. This CDR3 is 15 amino acids long. With V trimmed by 5 bases and J by 5 bases, 13 bases remained unmatched. Germline V gene lookup returns CDR1 DFQATT and CDR2 SNEGSKA (reference sequence). This clonotype was detected many times. The data also belong to a second study, concerning T cells expressing NK-cell markers. This second study says: Template switching by 5'RACE with UMIs generated the TCR beta cDNA.

The sequence was obtained from a man aged 50 to 60 who received an inactivated influenza vaccine. The source was PBMCs from blood, collected on the day of vaccination. The chain joins TRBV20-1 to TRBJ2-7, with 9 bases that match TRBD1. The CDR3: CSADRPGTGRDEQYF. CDR3 DNA: TGCAGTGCTGACAGGCCCGGGACAGGGAGAGACGAGCAGTACTTC.